One sample yielded the 9 T cell receptor beta chains listed below, sequenced in a study of blood T cell repertoires in COVID-19. The assay was immunoSEQ multiplex PCR, and TCRdb's table has in-frame clones only and misses some. Among approximately 230,000 clones, approximately 90% were seen once, and the ten largest hold around 1.8%. Sequencing was done on a sample of PBMCs or T cells enriched from blood (not recorded which). The receptors here all came from a man between 40 and 49 years old who had recovered from COVID-19.

A few counts support this clone. The chain couples TRBV7-3 to TRBJ2-1, with D possibly TRBD2 on 5 matching bases. The CDR3 loop spans 14 amino acids. Germline V gene data show CDR1 as SGHTA and CDR2 as FQGTGA. V dropped 0 bases and J dropped 10 bases, with 13 bases sitting between them. The CDR3 protein is CASSLTGSVEEQFF. CDR3 bases: TGTGCCAGCAGCTTAACGGGTAGCGTGGAGGAGCAGTTCTTC.

The gene calls are TRBV29-1 and TRBJ1-4; weak D call: TRBD1 (6 bases). The CDR3 has 14 amino acids. CDR1 is SQVTM and CDR2 is ANQGSEA in the germline V gene. V lost 6 bases, J lost 2 bases, and 13 bases lay in between. DNA for the CDR3: TGCAGCGTCCGGCGGGGGGCTACTAATGAAAAACTGTTTTTT. It yields the protein CSVRRGATNEKLFF.

The V gene is TRBV28, the J gene TRBJ1-4; possibly TRBD1 for D (6 bases). The length of the CDR3 is 14 residues. V dropped 6 bases and J dropped 8 bases, with 16 bases sitting between them. Germline V lookup: CDR1 MDHEN, CDR2 SYDVKM. CDR3 in amino acids: CASSLGGGREKLFF. The CDR3 DNA sequence: TGTGCCAGCAGCCTAGGGGGGGGAAGGGAAAAACTGTTTTTT.

CDR3 DNA sequence: TGCGCCAGCAGCTTGGGGAAGGGACAGATAAACTACGAGCAGTACTTC. This translates into CASSLGKGQINYEQYF. The V call is TRBV5-1, the J call TRBJ2-7, with TRBD1 matching 7 bases. This CDR3 has 16 residues. The V and J ends lost 0 bases and 3 bases, in that order; junction bases with no gene match: 9. CDR1 SGHRS and CDR2 YFSETQ come from the germline V gene.

The rearrangement joins TRBV6-5 to TRBJ1-1; 9 positions match TRBD1. CDR1 is MNHEY and CDR2 is SVGAGI in the germline V gene. This CDR3 has 14 residues. J lost 7 bases, V lost 4 bases, and 7 bases had no gene match. DNA of the CDR3: TGTGCCAGCAGTTCGGGGGGGACAGGGAATGAAGCTTTCTTT. Amino acid sequence: CASSSGGTGNEAFF.

The chain has TRBV9 and TRBJ2-1; TRBD1 might be the D (6 bases). The CDR3 totals 16 residues. Germline CDR1 SGDLS, CDR2 YYNGEE. Deletions cut 0 bases from V and 5 bases from J, with 15 bases between. The CDR3 region has the DNA TGTGCCAGCAGCGTAGGTAGGTCAGGGGTTGACAATGAGCAGTTCTTC. It encodes CASSVGRSGVDNEQFF.

J is TRBJ1-2 and V is TRBV14; 8 bases are a match to TRBD1. Unmatched junction bases numbered 5, after V lost 4 bases and J lost 4 bases. Germline V gene sequence: CDR1 SGHDN, CDR2 FVKESK. The CDR3 is 14 amino acids. CDR3 in DNA: TGTGCCAGCAGCCCAGGACAGGGAGGCTATGGCTACACCTTC. Amino acid sequence: CASSPGQGGYGYTF.

This sequence joins TRBV7-9 and TRBJ2-4; 8 nucleotides match TRBD1. CDR1 SEHNR and CDR2 FQNEAQ come from the germline V gene (reference sequence). V trimming: 5 bases; J trimming: 9 bases; junction bases outside the gene matches: 9. The CDR3 covers 14 residues. The CDR3 sequence: CASSLGQGRGIQYF. CDR3 nucleotide sequence: TGTGCCAGCAGCCTCGGACAGGGTAGGGGCATTCAGTACTTC.

As concerns this clone: Within the sample, other DNA sequences also encode this same CDR3. The chain joins TRBV5-1 to TRBJ1-1, with D perhaps TRBD1 (6 bases). The CDR3 covers 14 residues. The V end was cut by 0 bases, the J end by 2 bases, with 8 bases between. CDR1 is SGHRS and CDR2 is YFSETQ in the germline V gene. For the CDR3, the DNA is TGCGCCAGCAGCTTGGGACAGGAAAACACTGAAGCTTTCTTT. Amino acids: CASSLGQENTEAFF.